The 23 T cell receptor beta chains below come from one sample, sequenced in a study of blood T cell repertoires in COVID-19. Sequencing used immunoSEQ multiplex PCR; TCRdb keeps in-frame clones, though not all of them. The sample has about 300,000 clones, more than 70% seen once. Specimen: peripheral blood. These receptor sequences come from a woman between 25 and 40 years old with COVID-19, enrolled during active disease.

The chain recombines TRBV6-5 with TRBJ1-1; D might be TRBD1 (5 bases). V lost 3 bases and J lost 3, with 11 bases in between. The CDR3 runs to 14 residues. The germline CDR1 and CDR2 sequences are MNHEY and SVGAGI. CDR3 bases: TGTGCCAGCAGTTATCGGGGGGGGGACACTGAAGCTTTCTTT. Protein: CASSYRGGDTEAFF.

This chain links TRBV29-1 with TRBJ1-2, with D perhaps TRBD1 (5 bases). Deletions cut 0 bases from V and 7 bases from J, with 18 bases between. This CDR3 is built from 15 residues. Germline CDR1 is SQVTM and CDR2 is ANQGSEA. CDR3 DNA: TGCAGCGTTGAAGATGGGGGGTTGACAGCGAGTGGCTACACCTTC. As protein: CSVEDGGLTASGYTF.

As DNA, the CDR3 is TGTGCCAGCGGGTTAGACAGCAAAAACATTCAGTACTTC. Encoded protein: CASGLDSKNIQYF. The gene calls are TRBV27 and TRBJ2-4, with a tentative D call TRBD1 (5 bases). The CDR3 is 13 residues long. Germline-derived CDR1 and CDR2 are MNHEY and SMNVEV (reference sequence). V was shortened by 8 bases and J by 3 bases, with 11 bases between the two germline ends.

The chain uses TRBV12-3 or TRBV12-4 and TRBJ2-2; the D gene is possibly TRBD1 (6 bases). The CDR3 contains 13 residues. V was pared by 5 bases and J by 4 bases, with 8 bases between. The CDR3 DNA sequence: TGTGCCAGCAGTAGACAGGTCACCGGGGAGCTGTTTTTT. Its protein is CASSRQVTGELFF.

The chain couples TRBV20-1 to TRBJ2-1; D gene unclear. With 3 bases removed from V and 0 bases from J, the gap between germline ends came to 12 bases. The CDR3 runs to 15 residues. Germline-derived CDR1 and CDR2 are DFQATT and SNEGSKA (reference sequence). The CDR3 DNA sequence: TGCAGTGCTAGTCTTAGCCCGAGCTCCTACAATGAGCAGTTCTTC. Protein product: CSASLSPSSYNEQFF.

V and J are TRBV28 and TRBJ2-1; TRBD2 aligns across 8 bases. The ends lost 2 bases at V and 10 bases at J; junction bases unmatched: 10. The CDR3 has 15 residues. In germline, CDR1 is MDHEN, CDR2 SYDVKM. In DNA, the CDR3 is TGTGCCAGCAGTTTACGGGGCGGGGGGAATTGGGAGCAGTTCTTC. It encodes CASSLRGGGNWEQFF.

This chain connects TRBV2 to TRBJ1-4; the D is unclear. CDR3 length: 13 amino acids. Germline lookup yields CDR1 SNHLY and CDR2 FYNNEI. V was shortened by 6 bases and J by 5 bases, with 10 bases between the two germline ends. DNA for the CDR3: TGTGCCAGCAGGTTTAATCCCAATGAAAAACTGTTTTTT. Translation gives CASRFNPNEKLFF.

CDR3 DNA sequence: TGTGCCAGCAGCCACGTAGCCTACGAGCAGTACTTC. It specifies CASSHVAYEQYF. The V and J genes are TRBV7-8 and TRBJ2-7; D is unresolved. Trimming removed 5 bases at V and 2 bases at J, with 7 bases between. Germline CDR1 and CDR2: SGHVS and FQNEAQ. There are 12 residues in the CDR3.

The chain has TRBV19 and TRBJ2-5; weak D call: TRBD1 (5 bases). Looked up from germline, CDR1 is LNHDA and CDR2 is SQIVND (reference sequence). The CDR3 loop spans 14 amino acids. Trimming pared 5 bases from V and 4 bases from J, leaving 14 bases between. The CDR3 DNA reads TGTGCCAGTAGTGGGGCAGGGTCCCCAGAGACCCAGTACTTC. It specifies CASSGAGSPETQYF.

The gene calls are TRBV9 and TRBJ2-7; 8 bases map to TRBD2. Germline CDR1 is SGDLS and CDR2 is YYNGEE. V lost 0 bases and J lost 6; bases outside the gene matches: 5. The CDR3 is 14 residues long. CDR3 loop: CASSVVSGAGEQYF. CDR3 nucleotides: TGTGCCAGCAGCGTAGTTAGCGGGGCCGGCGAGCAGTACTTC.

The chain couples TRBV18 to TRBJ2-5, with 7 nucleotides matching TRBD1. The CDR3 loop spans 18 amino acids. Germline CDR1 is KGHSH and CDR2 is LQKENI. Trimming cost V 4 bases and J 3 bases; bases outside gene matches: 17. CDR3 loop: CASSQLRQGLAREETQYF. CDR3 DNA sequence: TGTGCCAGCTCACAATTACGACAGGGTTTAGCTCGGGAAGAGACCCAGTACTTC. The full variable domain, its missing parts supplied by reference TRBV18 and TRBJ2-5, is NAGVMQNPRHLVRRRGQEARLRCSPMKGHSHVYWYRQLPEEGLKFMVYLQKENIIDESGMPKERFSAEFPKEGPSILRIQQVVRGDSAAYFCASSQLRQGLAREETQYFGPGTRLLVL.

J is TRBJ2-5 and V is TRBV9, with TRBD1 matching over 10 bases. The J segment lost 1 base and the V segment lost 3 bases, leaving 6 bases of the junction unmatched. This CDR3 comprises 16 residues. Germline V gene lookup returns CDR1 SGDLS and CDR2 YYNGEE. CDR3 loop: CASSEGQGGIQETQYF. CDR3 DNA: TGTGCCAGCAGCGAAGGACAGGGGGGGATCCAAGAGACCCAGTACTTC.

The chain employs TRBV2 and TRBJ2-5; D gene uncertain. Trimming pared 4 bases from V and 5 bases from J, leaving 5 bases between. The germline V gene encodes CDR1 SNHLY and CDR2 FYNNEI. The CDR3 runs 11 residues. The CDR3 DNA follows: TGTGCCAGCAGTGCGGGTGAGACCCAGTACTTC. Amino acid sequence: CASSAGETQYF.

This clone was observed a single time. The genes are TRBV7-9 and TRBJ1-2; D is undetermined. V was cut by 5 bases and J by 5 bases, with 18 bases left in between. Germline-derived CDR1 and CDR2 are SEHNR and FQNEAQ (reference sequence). CDR3 size: 15 residues. Here the CDR3 reads CASSNDNSVGYGYTF. CDR3 nucleotides: TGTGCCAGCAGCAACGACAATTCGGTTGGGTATGGCTACACCTTC.

The V call is TRBV4-1, the J call TRBJ2-5; D is possibly TRBD2 (6 bases). The CDR3 consists of 15 residues. V was clipped by 6 bases and J by 4 bases, with 18 bases between them. The germline V gene encodes CDR1 MGHRA and CDR2 YSYEKL. This CDR3 is CASRGTGGSGETQYF. CDR3 bases: TGCGCCAGCAGAGGGACCGGGGGATCGGGAGAGACCCAGTACTTC.

CDR3 in amino acids: CASSEKQGSDTQYF. The DNA for the CDR3 is TGTGCCAGCAGCGAAAAACAGGGCTCAGATACGCAGTATTTT. The chain couples TRBV5-4 to TRBJ2-3; tentatively, D is TRBD1 (6 bases). Trimming left V 4 bases short and J 4 bases short, with 13 bases between. Germline V lookup: CDR1 SGHNT, CDR2 YYREEE (reference sequence). This CDR3 has 14 residues.

The chain joins TRBV7-9 to TRBJ2-3; possibly TRBD2 for D (6 bases). V gave up 6 bases and J gave up 5 bases, with 18 bases separating them. This CDR3 region has 15 residues. Germline CDR1 is SEHNR and CDR2 is FQNEAQ (reference sequence). CDR3 sequence: CASSPVGGRGDTQYF. CDR3 sequence (DNA): TGTGCCAGCAGTCCCGTTGGCGGGCGGGGAGATACGCAGTATTTT.

This rearrangement joins TRBV2 to TRBJ2-5, with 7 nucleotides matching TRBD1. V was clipped by 6 bases and J by 5 bases; unmatched bases: 18. Germline CDR1 reads SNHLY; CDR2 reads FYNNEI. This CDR3 spans 17 amino acids. CDR3 nucleotides: TGTGCCAGCAGCGATTACGCTTTGGACAGGTGGTCGGAGACCCAGTACTTC. This codes for CASSDYALDRWSETQYF.

V usage is TRBV25-1 and J usage is TRBJ2-5; maybe TRBD1 (5 bases). This CDR3 is 14 amino acids long. CDR1 MGHDK and CDR2 SYGVNS come from the germline V gene. V dropped 2 bases and J dropped 2 bases, with 9 bases sitting between them. The CDR3, as DNA: TGTGCCAGCAGTGAAGAAAGGGGTCAAGAGACCCAGTACTTC. It codes for CASSEERGQETQYF.

This chain connects TRBV27 to TRBJ2-5; the D gene is possibly TRBD2 (6 bases). The germline gives CDR1 MNHEY, CDR2 SMNVEV (reference sequence). This CDR3 has 15 amino acids. V was trimmed by 5 bases and J by 4 bases, leaving 17 bases between them. CDR3 residues: CASSPRDLMGETQYF. The DNA of the CDR3 is TGTGCCAGCAGTCCGCGGGACCTGATGGGAGAGACCCAGTACTTC.

This clone was observed a handful of times. The chain couples TRBV7-9 to TRBJ2-3; D unclear. The CDR3 is 15 amino acids. V was trimmed by 1 base and J by 6 bases, leaving 14 bases between them. Germline V lookup: CDR1 SEHNR, CDR2 FQNEAQ (reference sequence). CDR3 in amino acids: CASSLVGEAADTQYF. In DNA, the CDR3 is TGTGCCAGCAGCTTAGTTGGAGAGGCAGCTGATACGCAGTATTTT.

This chain joins TRBV27 and TRBJ2-7; TRBD1 aligns across 8 bases. J was trimmed by 6 bases and V by 2 bases; bases with no gene match: 6. This CDR3 comprises 14 residues. Germline assignment: CDR1 MNHEY and CDR2 SMNVEV (reference sequence). CDR3 region: CASSLRTGPLEQYF. CDR3 coding DNA: TGTGCCAGCAGTTTACGGACAGGGCCCCTCGAGCAGTACTTC.

This chain joins TRBV3-1 (or the pseudogene TRBV3-2) and TRBJ1-2, with 8 bases lining up with TRBD1. With 2 bases clipped from V and 4 bases from J, the junction kept 9 bases outside the gene matches. The germline V gene has CDR1 LGHDT and CDR2 YNNKEL (reference sequence). CDR3 length: 16 residues. CDR3 loop: CASSQTRDRSLYGYTF. CDR3 DNA sequence: TGTGCCAGCAGCCAAACCCGGGACAGGAGCCTCTATGGCTACACCTTC.